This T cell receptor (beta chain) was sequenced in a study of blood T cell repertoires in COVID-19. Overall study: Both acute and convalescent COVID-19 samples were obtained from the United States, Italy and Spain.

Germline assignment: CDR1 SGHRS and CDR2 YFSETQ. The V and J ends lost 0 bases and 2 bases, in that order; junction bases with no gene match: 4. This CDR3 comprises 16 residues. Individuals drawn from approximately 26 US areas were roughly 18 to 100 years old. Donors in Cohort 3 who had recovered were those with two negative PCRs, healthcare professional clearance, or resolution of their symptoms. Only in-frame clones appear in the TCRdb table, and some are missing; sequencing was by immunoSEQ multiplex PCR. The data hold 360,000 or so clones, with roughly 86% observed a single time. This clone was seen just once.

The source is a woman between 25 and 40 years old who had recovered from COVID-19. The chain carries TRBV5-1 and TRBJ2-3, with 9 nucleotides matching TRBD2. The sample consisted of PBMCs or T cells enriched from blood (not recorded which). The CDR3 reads CASSLELAGPTDTQYF. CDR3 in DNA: TGCGCCAGCAGCTTGGAACTAGCGGGCCCCACAGATACGCAGTATTTT. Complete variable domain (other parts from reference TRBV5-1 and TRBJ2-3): KAGVTQTPRYLIKTRGQQVTLSCSPISGHRSVSWYQQTPGQGLQFLFEYFSETQRNKGNFPGRFSGRQFSNSRSEMNVSTLELGDSALYLCASSLELAGPTDTQYFGPGTRLTVL.